Presented here are 4 T cell receptor beta chains from one specimen sequenced in a study of T cell responses to AZD1222 COVID-19 vaccine. The table came from immunoSEQ multiplex PCR; TCRdb's copy has only in-frame clones and leaves some out. Of about 130,000 clones in the sample, about 92% were seen once. Sequenced material: peripheral blood, taken on day 0 of AZD1222 vaccination. Receptors were obtained from an adult in good health.

This clone was observed a single time. This chain links TRBV5-5 with TRBJ1-4; D not resolved. The V and J ends lost 5 bases and 5 bases respectively, with 13 bases between them. Germline V lookup: CDR1 SGHKS, CDR2 YYEKEE (reference sequence). The CDR3 loop spans 14 amino acids. The CDR3 here is CASSSALGNEKLFF. CDR3 DNA sequence: TGTGCCAGCAGTTCAGCGCTGGGGAATGAAAAACTGTTTTTT.

This chain joins TRBV18 and TRBJ1-1; a possible D gene is TRBD1 (5 bases). This CDR3 has 15 residues. Germline CDR1 is KGHSH and CDR2 is LQKENI. The ends were cut back, 0 bases at V and 4 bases at J, with 12 bases in the middle. CDR3 amino acids: CASSPPWAGGTEAFF. Written as DNA, the CDR3 is TGTGCCAGCTCACCACCGTGGGCGGGGGGCACTGAAGCTTTCTTT.

This clone was seen just once. The chain combines TRBV5-1 with TRBJ2-1, with D hard to call. The ends were cut back, 4 bases at V and 0 bases at J, with 11 bases in the middle. CDR3 length: 15 amino acids. Per the germline V gene, CDR1 is SGHRS and CDR2 is YFSETQ. CDR3 in amino acids: CASSPGPASYNEQFF. CDR3 nucleotide sequence: TGCGCCAGCAGCCCCGGGCCCGCCTCCTACAATGAGCAGTTCTTC. Combining the CDR3 with reference TRBV5-1 and TRBJ2-1 gives the whole variable domain KAGVTQTPRYLIKTRGQQVTLSCSPISGHRSVSWYQQTPGQGLQFLFEYFSETQRNKGNFPGRFSGRQFSNSRSEMNVSTLELGDSALYLCASSPGPASYNEQFFGPGTRLTVL.

The J gene is TRBJ1-4, the V gene TRBV19; D not certain. Trimming left V 5 bases short and J 5 bases short, with 12 bases between. Germline CDR1 LNHDA, CDR2 SQIVND (reference sequence). The CDR3 loop spans 14 amino acids. The CDR3 loop is CASSWEGRNEKLFF. CDR3 nucleotide sequence: TGTGCCAGTAGTTGGGAGGGTCGGAATGAAAAACTGTTTTTT. Based on the CDR3 plus reference TRBV19 and TRBJ1-4, the full variable domain is DGGITQSPKYLFRKEGQNVTLSCEQNLNHDAMYWYRQDPGQGLRLIYYSQIVNDFQKGDIAEGYSVSREKKESFPLTVTSAQKNPTAFYLCASSWEGRNEKLFFGSGTQLSVL.